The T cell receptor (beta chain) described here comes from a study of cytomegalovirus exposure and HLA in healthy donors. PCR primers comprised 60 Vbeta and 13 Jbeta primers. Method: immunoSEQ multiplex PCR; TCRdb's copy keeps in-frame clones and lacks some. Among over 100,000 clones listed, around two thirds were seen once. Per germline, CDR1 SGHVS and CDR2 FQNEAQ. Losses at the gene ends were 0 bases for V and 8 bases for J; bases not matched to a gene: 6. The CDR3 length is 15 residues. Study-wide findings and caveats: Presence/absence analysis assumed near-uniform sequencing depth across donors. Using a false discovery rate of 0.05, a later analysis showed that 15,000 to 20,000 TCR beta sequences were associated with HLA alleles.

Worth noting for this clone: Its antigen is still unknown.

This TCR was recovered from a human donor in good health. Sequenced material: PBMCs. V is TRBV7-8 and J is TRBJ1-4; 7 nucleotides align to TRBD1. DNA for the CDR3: TGTGCCAGCAGCTTAGCGGGGACAGAATTCGAAAAACTGTTTTTT. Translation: CASSLAGTEFEKLFF.